This T cell receptor beta chain was documented in a study of cytomegalovirus exposure and HLA in healthy donors. Measured with immunoSEQ multiplex PCR; TCRdb has only the in-frame clones, and not every one. Of some 340,000 clones in the sample, about 90% were seen once. This clone was picked up one time. With 2 bases clipped from V and 3 bases from J, the junction kept 11 bases outside the gene matches. Germline-derived CDR1 and CDR2 are MNHEY and SMNVEV (reference sequence). The CDR3 has 17 residues. The donors were in the approximately 130-subject validation cohort; that cohort was separate from the 666-subject first cohort.

The sequence was collected from a woman aged 30 to 39 in good health and CMV-seropositive. The rearrangement joins TRBV27 to TRBJ2-7, with 9 bases lining up with TRBD2. The sample taken for sequencing was PBMCs. The CDR3 nucleotides read TGTGCCAGCAGTTTAAAGGTCGACAAGACTAGCGGCTACGAGCAGTACTTC. Translated: CASSLKVDKTSGYEQYF.